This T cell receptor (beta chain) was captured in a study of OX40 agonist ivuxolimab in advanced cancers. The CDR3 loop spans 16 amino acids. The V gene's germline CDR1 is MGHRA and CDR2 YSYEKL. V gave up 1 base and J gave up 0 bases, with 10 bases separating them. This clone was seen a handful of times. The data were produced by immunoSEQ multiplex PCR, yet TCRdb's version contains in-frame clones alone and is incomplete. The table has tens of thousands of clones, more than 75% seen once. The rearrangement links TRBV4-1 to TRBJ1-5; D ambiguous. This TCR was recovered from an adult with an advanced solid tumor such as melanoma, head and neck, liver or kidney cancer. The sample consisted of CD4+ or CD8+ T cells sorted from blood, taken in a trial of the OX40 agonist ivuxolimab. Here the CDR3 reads CASSQAWVGSNQPQHF. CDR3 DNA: TGCGCCAGCAGCCAAGCGTGGGTAGGTAGCAATCAGCCCCAGCATTTT.